Shown below are 29 T cell receptor beta chains from a single sample sequenced in a study of T-cell memory formation after mild COVID-19. TCRdb redid the calling of the 5' RACE reads with MiXCR, one entry per CDR3 protein. Here the sample spans about 600,000 distinct CDR3 sequences, about a fifth being singletons. The specimen sequenced was PBMCs or a T cell subset sorted from them (not recorded which). These receptors were obtained from an adult woman who had mild COVID-19 (a few samples of this study predate the infection). Cell type and time point are not known.

Only a few counts were recorded for this clonotype. V is TRBV7-2 and J is TRBJ1-1, with 7 bases aligning to TRBD1. The CDR3 totals 11 residues. The V gene's germline CDR1 is SGHTA and CDR2 FQGNSA. Germline trimming cut 6 bases from V and 7 bases from J; bases unmatched to any gene: 2. The CDR3 nucleotides are TGTGCCAGCAGTAACAGGGGTGAAGCTTTCTTT. This encodes CASSNRGEAFF.

The genes are TRBV3-1 and TRBJ1-5, with TRBD1 as a possible D gene (5 bases). Germline CDR1 LGHDT, CDR2 YNNKEL (reference sequence). The CDR3 contains 14 residues. Trimming removed 3 bases at V and 3 bases at J, with 9 bases between. In DNA form, the CDR3 reads TGTGCCAGCAGCCAGGGGGGTTACAATCAGCCCCAGCATTTT. Its translation: CASSQGGYNQPQHF.

This clonotype was seen more than once but under ten times. V usage is TRBV7-9 and J usage is TRBJ2-3, with D perhaps TRBD2 (6 bases). In germline, CDR1 is SEHNR, CDR2 FQNEAQ (reference sequence). V lost 6 bases, J lost 2 bases, and 15 bases lay in between. This CDR3 is 15 amino acids long. The CDR3 protein is CASSLLTRHTDTQYF. The CDR3 nucleotides are TGTGCCAGCAGTCTACTGACTAGACACACAGATACGCAGTATTTT. Based on the CDR3 plus reference TRBV7-9 and TRBJ2-3, the full variable domain is DTGVSQNPRHKITKRGQNVTFRCDPISEHNRLYWYRQTLGQGPEFLTYFQNEAQLEKSRLLSDRFSAERPKGSFSTLEIQRTEQGDSAMYLCASSLLTRHTDTQYFGPGTRLTVL.

The sample holds a few counts of this clonotype. The chain recombines TRBV7-6 with TRBJ2-1; TRBD2 might be the D (6 bases). The CDR3 is 12 amino acids. V was cut by 5 bases and J by 8 bases, with 10 bases left in between. Germline loops: CDR1 SGHVS, CDR2 FNYEAQ. In nucleotides, the CDR3 is TGTGCCAGCAGCCGGGGGTTCGATGAGCAGTTCTTC. This encodes CASSRGFDEQFF.

In its sample, this clonotype was seen once. The genes are TRBV7-2 and TRBJ1-2; 7 bases align to TRBD1. The CDR3 totals 15 residues. J lost 4 bases, V lost 4 bases, and 9 bases had no gene match. From germline, CDR1 is SGHTA and CDR2 FQGNSA. The CDR3 DNA reads TGTGCCAGCAGCTCGACAACAGGGGCCCTCTATGGCTACACCTTC. The encoded protein is CASSSTTGALYGYTF.

The chain uses TRBV7-6 and TRBJ2-3; no definite D call. There are 15 residues in the CDR3. Germline loops: CDR1 SGHVS, CDR2 FNYEAQ. The V gene lost 3 bases and the J gene lost 2 bases, with 12 bases spanning the gap. The CDR3 here is CASSLRRKPTDTQYF. CDR3 bases: TGTGCCAGCAGCTTGAGACGGAAACCCACAGATACGCAGTATTTT.

This chain links TRBV30 with TRBJ2-5, with 7 bases identical to TRBD1. The CDR3 has 14 amino acids. Trimming took 5 bases from V and 5 from J; bases not matched to a gene: 11. Germline V gene data show CDR1 as GTSNPN and CDR2 as SVGIG (reference sequence). CDR3 residues: CAWGGQVLSETQYF. The CDR3 DNA sequence: TGTGCCTGGGGAGGACAGGTTTTGTCTGAGACCCAGTACTTC.

This clonotype was detected only a few times. CDR3 residues: CASSLAGDFDQPQHF. DNA for the CDR3: TGTGCCAGCAGCTTGGCCGGGGATTTCGATCAGCCCCAGCATTTT. The chain combines TRBV5-5 with TRBJ1-5; D gene ambiguous. Germline V gives CDR1 SGHKS, CDR2 YYEKEE (reference sequence). The CDR3 consists of 15 residues. V gave up 0 bases and J gave up 5 bases, with 12 bases separating them.

The CDR3, as DNA: TGCGCCAGCAGCTGGACTTTCGAAGCGGGAGGCGGCACAGATACGCAGTATTTT. Translating it yields CASSWTFEAGGGTDTQYF. The V call is TRBV5-1, the J call TRBJ2-3; 9 nucleotides agree with TRBD2. This CDR3 is 18 amino acids long. CDR1 is SGHRS and CDR2 is YFSETQ in the germline V gene. With 3 bases clipped from V and 1 base from J, the junction kept 12 bases outside the gene matches.

This rearrangement joins TRBV5-1 to TRBJ1-2; no firm D call. The germline CDR1 and CDR2 sequences are SGHRS and YFSETQ. The ends were cut back, 0 bases at V and 8 bases at J, with 8 bases in the middle. This CDR3 is built from 12 residues. Here the CDR3 reads CASSLDLGGYTF. Written as DNA, the CDR3 is TGCGCCAGCAGCTTGGATCTAGGAGGCTACACCTTC. The full variable domain, its missing parts supplied by reference TRBV5-1 and TRBJ1-2, is KAGVTQTPRYLIKTRGQQVTLSCSPISGHRSVSWYQQTPGQGLQFLFEYFSETQRNKGNFPGRFSGRQFSNSRSEMNVSTLELGDSALYLCASSLDLGGYTFGSGTRLTVV.

This clonotype was counted a few times. The genes are TRBV18 and TRBJ2-1, with D perhaps TRBD1 (7 bases). Germline assignment: CDR1 KGHSH and CDR2 LQKENI. This CDR3 comprises 19 residues. Trimming took 1 base from V and 0 from J, leaving 19 bases between them. DNA of the CDR3: TGTGCCAGCTCACCACTCGGAACGTACAGGGGAGGCTCCTACAATGAGCAGTTCTTC. It specifies CASSPLGTYRGGSYNEQFF. Looking up the rest from reference TRBV18 and TRBJ2-1 gives the full variable domain: NAGVMQNPRHLVRRRGQEARLRCSPMKGHSHVYWYRQLPEEGLKFMVYLQKENIIDESGMPKERFSAEFPKEGPSILRIQQVVRGDSAAYFCASSPLGTYRGGSYNEQFFGPGTRLTVL.

Comments on this clonotype: The conserved final phenylalanine or tryptophan is absent from the CDR3, which likely points to a read error. The chain has TRBV7-9 and TRBJ2-7; 10 positions agree with TRBD1. Looked up from germline, CDR1 is SEHNR and CDR2 is FQNEAQ (reference sequence). The CDR3 spans 14 residues. The ends lost 6 bases at V and 2 bases at J; junction bases unmatched: 4. The CDR3 DNA reads as TGTGCCAGCAGGTCCGGACAGGGGGCCTACGAGCAGTACTTA. This codes for CASRSGQGAYEQYL.

The chain links TRBV2 to TRBJ2-4; D gene unclear. The germline CDR1 and CDR2 sequences are SNHLY and FYNNEI. There are 16 residues in the CDR3. V was trimmed by 6 bases and J by 1 base, leaving 16 bases between them. In nucleotides, the CDR3 is TGTGCCAGCAGCGTCGATCCCGTCGGGGCCAAAAACATTCAGTACTTC. This sequence encodes CASSVDPVGAKNIQYF.

In its sample, this clonotype was seen a few times. This chain links TRBV12-5 with TRBJ1-5, with 7 bases fitting TRBD1. Trimming at V came to 4 bases and at J to 7 bases, leaving 4 bases not matched to a gene. The CDR3 sequence is 13 residues long. The V gene's germline CDR1 is LGHNT and CDR2 FRNRAP. Here the CDR3 reads CASGSGGFQPQHF. The CDR3 bases are TGTGCTAGTGGTTCAGGGGGATTCCAGCCCCAGCATTTT.

The rearrangement uses TRBV11-3 and TRBJ2-7, with 10 bases fitting TRBD2. Trimming cost V 4 bases and J 2 bases; bases outside gene matches: 5. Germline CDR1 and CDR2: SGHNT and YENEEA. This CDR3 contains 15 residues. CDR3 nucleotide sequence: TGTGCCAGCAGCTCATCTAGCGGGGGACCCTACGAGCAGTACTTC. Protein sequence: CASSSSSGGPYEQYF.

This clonotype appeared a few times. The rearrangement links TRBV5-5 to TRBJ1-5; D possibly corresponds to TRBD1 (5 bases). Germline-derived CDR1 and CDR2 are SGHKS and YYEKEE (reference sequence). V lost 4 bases to trimming and J lost 4 bases, with 18 bases between them. There are 16 residues in the CDR3. The CDR3 DNA reads TGTGCCAGCAGCGGGACCCCGGGACCGACTAATCAGCCCCAGCATTTT. It translates to CASSGTPGPTNQPQHF. The full variable domain, completed using reference TRBV5-5 and TRBJ1-5, is DAGVTQSPTHLIKTRGQQVTLRCSPISGHKSVSWYQQVLGQGPQFIFQYYEKEERGRGNFPDRFSARQFPNYSSELNVNALLLGDSALYLCASSGTPGPTNQPQHFGDGTRLSIL.

The chain uses TRBV24-1 and TRBJ2-1, with D hard to call. The length of the CDR3 is 17 residues. Trimming removed 0 bases from V and 8 bases from J, with 19 bases in between. Germline V lookup: CDR1 KGHDR, CDR2 SFDVKD. CDR3 DNA sequence: TGTGCCACCAGTGATTTGCCTTTCGGTGGGGTACCGCATGAGCAGTTCTTC. Its translation: CATSDLPFGGVPHEQFF.

The rearrangement uses TRBV7-2 and TRBJ2-2; D call uncertain. The CDR3 extends over 19 amino acids. Germline-derived CDR1 and CDR2 are SGHTA and FQGNSA. Trimming removed 2 bases from V and 1 base from J, with 20 bases in between. As DNA, the CDR3 is TGTGCCAGCAGCTTAAGCCCGCAGACCGCCGTTGGGAACACCGGGGAGCTGTTTTTT. This encodes CASSLSPQTAVGNTGELFF. Filled out from reference TRBV7-2 and TRBJ2-2, the complete variable domain reads GAGVSQSPSNKVTEKGKDVELRCDPISGHTALYWYRQSLGQGLEFLIYFQGNSAPDKSGLPSDRFSAERTGGSVSTLTIQRTQQEDSAVYLCASSLSPQTAVGNTGELFFGEGSRLTVL.

The chain couples TRBV24-1 to TRBJ2-2; D is perhaps TRBD2 (5 bases). With 1 base removed from V and 3 bases from J, the gap between germline ends came to 11 bases. Germline CDR1 reads KGHDR; CDR2 reads SFDVKD. The CDR3 runs 16 residues. The CDR3 DNA follows: TGTGCCACCAGTGATTTCCCCTTGCGGGACACCGGGGAGCTGTTTTTT. Amino acids: CATSDFPLRDTGELFF.

This clonotype has more than one count but fewer than ten. The CDR3 DNA is TGTGCCAGCTCCTTCGTCCTCGGGGGCACCGGGGAGCTGTTTTTT. As protein: CASSFVLGGTGELFF. The chain carries TRBV9 and TRBJ2-2; D is perhaps TRBD2 (6 bases). From germline, CDR1 is SGDLS and CDR2 YYNGEE. V lost 7 bases and J lost 4, with 17 bases in between. The CDR3 covers 15 residues.

This clonotype has just a few counts. The chain employs TRBV2 and TRBJ2-7, with TRBD2 identical over 9 bases. CDR3 size: 16 residues. J gave up 5 bases and V 2 bases, and 10 bases lay outside the gene matches. Germline V CDR1 and CDR2: SNHLY, FYNNEI. CDR3 residues: CASSESGLAGVDEQYF. The CDR3 DNA reads as TGTGCCAGCAGTGAATCCGGCTTAGCGGGAGTAGACGAGCAGTACTTC.

The chain combines TRBV5-1 with TRBJ1-1, with unresolved D. Germline CDR1 SGHRS, CDR2 YFSETQ. Trimming pared 5 bases from V and 0 bases from J, leaving 14 bases between. There are 15 residues in the CDR3. The CDR3 nucleotides read TGCGCCAGCAGACTGGTTCGGGCTCTGAACACTGAAGCTTTCTTT. This gives the protein CASRLVRALNTEAFF.

In its sample, this clonotype was seen a few times. The CDR3 DNA follows: TGTGCCAGCAGCTTAGCACAGGAAAAACTGTTTTTT. Its protein is CASSLAQEKLFF. The chain is built from TRBV7-9 and TRBJ1-4; D is unresolved. The CDR3 consists of 12 residues. Germline V lookup: CDR1 SEHNR, CDR2 FQNEAQ (reference sequence). V lost 0 bases and J lost 8, with 4 bases in between.

As DNA, the CDR3 is TGCAGCGTTAGGACTAGCGGGGGGGCCTCGAGATCCACCGGGGAGCTGTTTTTT. The encoded protein is CSVRTSGGASRSTGELFF. The chain employs TRBV29-1 and TRBJ2-2; 15 positions agree with TRBD2. The CDR3 loop spans 18 amino acids. Germline CDR1 SQVTM, CDR2 ANQGSEA. The J segment lost 4 bases and the V segment lost 5 bases, leaving 11 bases of the junction unmatched.

The chain links TRBV7-9 to TRBJ1-1; unclear D gene. This CDR3 has 15 residues. CDR1 and CDR2 (germline): SEHNR, FQNEAQ (reference sequence). V gave up 1 base and J gave up 5 bases, with 14 bases separating them. CDR3 sequence: CASSLGKTTNTEAFF. The CDR3, as DNA: TGTGCCAGCAGCTTAGGTAAGACGACCAATACTGAAGCTTTCTTT. Looking up the rest from reference TRBV7-9 and TRBJ1-1 gives the full variable domain: DTGVSQNPRHKITKRGQNVTFRCDPISEHNRLYWYRQTLGQGPEFLTYFQNEAQLEKSRLLSDRFSAERPKGSFSTLEIQRTEQGDSAMYLCASSLGKTTNTEAFFGQGTRLTVV.

This clonotype was seen a handful of times. A read error may account for a junction end that differs from germline. The chain employs TRBV7-7 and TRBJ2-1; 10 nucleotides line up with TRBD2. CDR3 length: 18 amino acids. Germline CDR1 SSHAT, CDR2 FNYEAQ (reference sequence). The CDR3 protein is CASSLVSSGSKIYNEQFF. In DNA, the CDR3 is TGTGCTAGCAGCTTAGTCTCTAGCGGGAGTAAGATCTACAATGAGCAGTTCTTC.

At least ten counts were recorded for this clonotype. The V gene is TRBV29-1, the J gene TRBJ2-3; D call uncertain. V was pared by 6 bases and J by 5 bases, with 21 bases between. This CDR3 comprises 15 residues. Germline V CDR1 and CDR2: SQVTM, ANQGSEA. This CDR3 is CSVAGSFLLKDTQYF. The CDR3 coding sequence is TGCAGCGTCGCCGGGTCATTTCTCCTTAAAGATACGCAGTATTTT.

The chain combines TRBV9 with TRBJ2-7; D is possibly TRBD1 or TRBD2 (5 bases each). Trimming left V 5 bases short and J 6 bases short, with 18 bases between. This CDR3 has 14 residues. Per the germline V gene, CDR1 is SGDLS and CDR2 is YYNGEE. The CDR3 region is CASSLEAGTREQYF. CDR3 DNA: TGTGCCAGCAGTCTTGAGGCAGGGACGCGCGAGCAGTACTTC. The whole variable domain, filled in from reference TRBV9 and TRBJ2-7, reads DSGVTQTPKHLITATGQRVTLRCSPRSGDLSVYWYQQSLDQGLQFLIQYYNGEERAKGNILERFSAQQFPDLHSELNLSSLELGDSALYFCASSLEAGTREQYFGPGTRLTVT.

This chain connects TRBV4-2 to TRBJ2-3, with D tentatively TRBD1 or TRBD2 (6 bases each). CDR3 length equals 16 residues. V was clipped by 0 bases and J by 0 bases, with 10 bases between them. In germline, CDR1 is LGHNA, CDR2 YNFKEQ. The CDR3 loop is CASSQEGGPSTDTQYF. The CDR3 region has the DNA TGTGCCAGCAGCCAAGAAGGGGGGCCTAGCACAGATACGCAGTATTTT.